The 10 T cell receptor beta chains in this list originate from one sample, sequenced in a study of blood T cell repertoires in COVID-19. Using immunoSEQ multiplex PCR, the repertoire was profiled, and TCRdb retains in-frame clones only, with some absent. This repertoire shows about 46,000 clones, approximately 90% found once; its top ten account for 3.1%. Sequenced input: PBMCs or T cells enriched from blood (not recorded which). These TCRs come from a woman between 50 and 59 years old who had recovered from COVID-19.

V is TRBV6-5 and J is TRBJ2-7, with D possibly matching TRBD2 (5 bases). V was clipped by 2 bases and J by 2 bases, with 16 bases between them. The CDR3 covers 16 residues. Looked up from germline, CDR1 is MNHEY and CDR2 is SVGAGI. CDR3 loop: CASSYGEYQGPYEQYF. CDR3 nucleotide sequence: TGTGCCAGCAGTTACGGGGAGTACCAAGGGCCCTACGAGCAGTACTTC.

In its sample, this clone was seen once. The rearrangement joins TRBV19 to TRBJ1-1, with D uncertain. CDR1 and CDR2 from the germline V gene are LNHDA and SQIVND (reference sequence). Trimming cost V 3 bases and J 2 bases, with 10 bases left between them. This CDR3 spans 14 amino acids. The CDR3 DNA reads TGTGCCAGTAGTATCGGTTACCGTAACACTGAAGCTTTCTTT. This translates into CASSIGYRNTEAFF.

This rearrangement joins TRBV28 to TRBJ1-5; TRBD1 might be the D (6 bases). The length of the CDR3 is 14 residues. The V and J ends lost 7 bases and 9 bases respectively, with 19 bases between them. Germline lookup yields CDR1 MDHEN and CDR2 SYDVKM. The CDR3 coding sequence is TGTGCCAGCACCCCGGGACAAGGTGCTCGGCCCCAGCATTTT. It is translated as CASTPGQGARPQHF.

The genes are TRBV29-1 and TRBJ1-5; the match to TRBD1 covers 8 bases. The CDR3 consists of 12 residues. Germline assignment: CDR1 SQVTM and CDR2 ANQGSEA. Losses at the gene ends were 7 bases for V and 4 bases for J; bases not matched to a gene: 3. This chain's CDR3 is CSARTGNQPQHF. The CDR3 bases are TGCAGCGCCAGGACAGGGAATCAGCCCCAGCATTTT.

The chain joins TRBV5-1 to TRBJ2-1; 10 positions match TRBD2. Unmatched junction bases numbered 10, after V lost 4 bases and J lost 9 bases. Per the germline V gene, CDR1 is SGHRS and CDR2 is YFSETQ. The CDR3 is 15 residues long. For the CDR3, the DNA is TGCGCCAGCAGCCCCGGGACTAGCGAAGGGCTTGAGCAGTTCTTC. It translates to CASSPGTSEGLEQFF.

The chain joins TRBV2 to TRBJ1-1; D remains ambiguous. Germline CDR1 SNHLY, CDR2 FYNNEI. This CDR3 is built from 12 residues. V shed 6 bases and J shed 0 bases, with 5 bases lying between them. CDR3 DNA sequence: TGTGCCAGCAGGGGCTTGAACACTGAAGCTTTCTTT. Translation gives CASRGLNTEAFF.

V is TRBV7-2 and J is TRBJ2-7; TRBD1 matches at 8 bases. CDR1 SGHTA and CDR2 FQGNSA come from the germline V gene. Trimming cost V 5 bases and J 5 bases; bases outside gene matches: 11. The CDR3 consists of 15 residues. The CDR3, as DNA: TGTGCCAGCAGCCCCCAATCAGGGGGCAAGCACGAGCAGTACTTC. It translates to CASSPQSGGKHEQYF.

The J gene is TRBJ1-2, the V gene TRBV19; 12 positions match TRBD1. Germline CDR1 is LNHDA and CDR2 is SQIVND (reference sequence). CDR3 length: 15 amino acids. Unmatched junction bases numbered 6, after V lost 0 bases and J lost 10 bases. The CDR3: CASSIDAGTGGDYTF. CDR3 DNA: TGTGCCAGTAGTATAGATGCCGGGACAGGGGGCGACTACACCTTC.

The table lists this clone with a few counts. The chain couples TRBV4-2 to TRBJ1-2; D perhaps matches TRBD1 (6 bases). The germline CDR1 and CDR2 sequences are LGHNA and YNFKEQ. This CDR3 contains 15 residues. V lost 0 bases, J lost 5 bases, and 13 bases lay in between. CDR3 sequence (DNA): TGTGCCAGCAGCCAAGATCTGGGGGCAAGGTATGGCTACACCTTC. Its translation is CASSQDLGARYGYTF.

This rearrangement joins TRBV18 to TRBJ2-5; unclear D gene. With 1 base removed from V and 1 base from J, the gap between germline ends came to 7 bases. CDR1 and CDR2 (germline): KGHSH, LQKENI. This CDR3 has 14 residues. CDR3 DNA sequence: TGTGCCAGCTCACCACGAAACAGCCAAGAGACCCAGTACTTC. This gives the protein CASSPRNSQETQYF.